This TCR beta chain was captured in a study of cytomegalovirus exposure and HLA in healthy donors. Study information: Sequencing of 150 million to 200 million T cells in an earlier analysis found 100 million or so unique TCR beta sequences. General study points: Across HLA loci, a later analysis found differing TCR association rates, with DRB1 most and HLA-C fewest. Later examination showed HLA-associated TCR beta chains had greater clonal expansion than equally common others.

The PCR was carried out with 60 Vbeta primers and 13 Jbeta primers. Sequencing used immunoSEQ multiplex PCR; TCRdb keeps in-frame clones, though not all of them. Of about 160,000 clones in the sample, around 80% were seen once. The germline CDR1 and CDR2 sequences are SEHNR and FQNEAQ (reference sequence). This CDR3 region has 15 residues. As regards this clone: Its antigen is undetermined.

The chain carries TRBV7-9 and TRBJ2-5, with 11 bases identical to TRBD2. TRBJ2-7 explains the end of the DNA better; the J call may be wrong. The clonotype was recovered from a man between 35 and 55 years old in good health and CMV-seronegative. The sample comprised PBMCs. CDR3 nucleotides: TGTGCCAGCAGCCACGTCCTAGCGGGAGGTTCCGAGCAGTACTTC. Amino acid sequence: CASSHVLAGGSEQYF.